This TCR beta chain came from a study of patients and donors after allogeneic stem cell transplantation. Germline-derived CDR1 and CDR2 are DFQATT and SNEGSKA (reference sequence). Trimming removed 1 base from V and 9 bases from J, with 9 bases in between. The CDR3 consists of 11 residues. This clonotype was detected only a few times. Via MiXCR, TCRdb re-called the RT-PCR reads, giving one row per CDR3 protein. This table holds approximately 200,000 distinct CDR3 sequences, roughly two fifths found once. The sequence derives from a human donor who was either an allogeneic HSCT recipient or a stem cell or donor lymphocyte infusion donor (not recorded which). It is not recorded whose cells these are; they may come from a transplant donor. V usage is TRBV20-1 and J usage is TRBJ2-5, with TRBD1 as a possible D gene (5 bases). The sequenced sample was blood, either unsorted or a sorted T cell fraction (not recorded which). CDR3 residues: CSARGQTSQYF. The CDR3 DNA follows: TGCAGTGCTAGAGGACAGACTTCCCAGTACTTC.